The text below deals with one TCR beta chain. One base away lies a much larger clone, so this may be a sequencing read error. This specimen belongs to a study of tumor-infiltrating lymphocytes in primary liver carcinoma. The researchers produced TCR beta cDNA from around 0.5 ug total RNA with a constant-region primer. Investigators got TCR beta libraries out of three nested multiplex PCR rounds, done with slightly modified ARM-PCR. Amplification in the first two PCR rounds was performed using TRBV1-TRBV30 forward primers and a C-beta reverse primer for roughly 9 cycles each. TCRdb used MiXCR to reprocess the multiplex PCR reads, holding one entry per CDR3 protein. The data hold fewer than 350,000 distinct CDR3 sequences, with 65% observed a single time. Germline DNA was extracted alongside blood RNA, which was obtained from unsorted whole blood. The CDR3 is 15 residues long. Germline CDR1 reads SGHTS; CDR2 reads YDEGEE.

The sequencing sample was made of peripheral blood. This receptor was obtained from a middle-aged man with primary liver carcinoma and hepatitis B virus infection. The V call is TRBV5-8, the J call TRBJ1-1; D is undetermined. Here the CDR3 reads CVSSLRRRPNTEAFF. The CDR3 nucleotides are TGTGTCAGCAGCTTGAGGAGGCGACCCAACACTGAAGCTTTCTTT.